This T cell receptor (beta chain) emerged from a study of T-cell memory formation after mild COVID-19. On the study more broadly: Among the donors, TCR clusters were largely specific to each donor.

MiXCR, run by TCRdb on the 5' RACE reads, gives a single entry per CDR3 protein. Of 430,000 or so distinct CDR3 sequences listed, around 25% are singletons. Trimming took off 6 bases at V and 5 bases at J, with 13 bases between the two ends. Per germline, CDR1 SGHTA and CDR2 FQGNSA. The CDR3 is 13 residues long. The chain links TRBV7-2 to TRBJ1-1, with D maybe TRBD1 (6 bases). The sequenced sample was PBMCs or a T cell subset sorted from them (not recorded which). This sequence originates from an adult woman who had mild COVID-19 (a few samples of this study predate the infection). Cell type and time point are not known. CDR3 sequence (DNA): TGTGCCAGCAGTCCAACAGGGTGGACTGAAGCTTTCTTT. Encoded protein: CASSPTGWTEAFF.